This record covers a single T cell receptor beta chain. Its specificity is not known. These data come from a study of OX40 agonist ivuxolimab in advanced cancers. Overall study context: Aged roughly 20 to 79 with a mean of approximately 60 years, they were around 79% male. Study-level results: Expanded clones were, on average, more numerous in CD8+ T cells than in CD4+.

Produced via immunoSEQ multiplex PCR; TCRdb's table is partial and in-frame only. This table holds 130,000 or so clones, more than 85% found once. Per germline, CDR1 SGHRS and CDR2 YFSETQ. This CDR3 contains 14 residues. The ends were cut back, 7 bases at V and 2 bases at J, with 13 bases in the middle. Source: CD4+ or CD8+ T cells sorted from blood, taken in a trial of the OX40 agonist ivuxolimab. The chain joins TRBV5-1 to TRBJ1-3; D remains unclear. This TCR derives from an adult with an advanced solid tumor such as melanoma, head and neck, liver or kidney cancer. The CDR3 DNA is TGCGCCAGCGGAGGAGGGCAAGCTGGAAACACCATATATTTT. It is translated as CASGGGQAGNTIYF.